The 4 T cell receptor beta chains presented below share a single source sample, sequenced in a study of TIL therapy for anti-PD-1-resistant metastatic lung cancer. Time point noted: pre-treatment sample, taken before nivolumab and TIL therapy. The immunoSEQ assay was v3. Some clones are missing from TCRdb's copy, which holds only in-frame ones; the method was immunoSEQ multiplex PCR. This table holds roughly 57,000 clones, around four fifths found once. The sequences come from blood, collected at baseline. These receptor sequences come from a person aged 25-79 years with non-small cell lung cancer.

The V gene is TRBV4-1, the J gene TRBJ2-5; no definite D call. With 4 bases removed from V and 1 base from J, the gap between germline ends came to 7 bases. CDR1 is MGHRA, CDR2 YSYEKL, per germline. This CDR3 spans 13 amino acids. The CDR3 nucleotides read TGCGCCAGCAGCCTTGCCATCCAAGAGACCCAGTACTTC. Its protein is CASSLAIQETQYF.

CDR3 sequence: CASSLEVEDQETQYF. CDR3 DNA: TGTGCCAGCAGTTTAGAGGTAGAGGACCAAGAGACCCAGTACTTC. The chain recombines TRBV28 with TRBJ2-5; D is unclear. The CDR3 is 15 residues long. Trimming shortened V by 2 bases and J by 0 bases, and 10 bases separated the two germline ends. CDR1 MDHEN and CDR2 SYDVKM come from the germline V gene.

This clone was counted a single time. The rearrangement joins TRBV7-2 to TRBJ2-5; 8 nucleotides match TRBD2. The trim removed 5 bases at V and 4 bases at J, leaving 9 bases unmatched. CDR3 length equals 15 residues. The V gene's germline CDR1 is SGHTA and CDR2 FQGNSA. The CDR3 is CASSPTSGGRETQYF. In DNA, the CDR3 is TGTGCCAGCAGCCCTACTAGCGGAGGCCGAGAGACCCAGTACTTC.

The sample holds a few counts of this clone. The chain carries TRBV11-2 and TRBJ1-1, with a tentative D call TRBD1 (6 bases). The CDR3 runs 13 residues. Germline lookup yields CDR1 SGHAT and CDR2 FQNNGV. The germline V and J ends were trimmed by 4 bases and 7 bases, with 13 bases remaining between them. As DNA, the CDR3 is TGTGCCAGCAGCTCAAACAGGGAAGGTGAAGCTTTCTTT. Translating it yields CASSSNREGEAFF.